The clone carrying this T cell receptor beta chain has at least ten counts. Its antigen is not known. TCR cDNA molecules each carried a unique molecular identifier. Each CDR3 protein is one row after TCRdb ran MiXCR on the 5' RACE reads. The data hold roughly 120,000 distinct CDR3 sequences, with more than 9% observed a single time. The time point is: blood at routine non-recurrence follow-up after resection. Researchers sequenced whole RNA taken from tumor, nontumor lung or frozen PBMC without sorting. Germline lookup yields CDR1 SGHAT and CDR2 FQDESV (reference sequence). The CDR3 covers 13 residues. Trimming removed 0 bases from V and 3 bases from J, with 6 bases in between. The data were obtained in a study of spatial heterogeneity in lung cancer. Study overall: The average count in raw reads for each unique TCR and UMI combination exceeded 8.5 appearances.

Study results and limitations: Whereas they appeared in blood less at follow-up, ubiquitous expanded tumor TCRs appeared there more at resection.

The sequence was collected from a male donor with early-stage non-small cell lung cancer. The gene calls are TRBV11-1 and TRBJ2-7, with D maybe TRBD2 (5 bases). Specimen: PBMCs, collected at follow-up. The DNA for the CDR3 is TGTGCCAGCAGCTTAGCAGGGAGCTACGAGCAGTACTTC. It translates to CASSLAGSYEQYF.